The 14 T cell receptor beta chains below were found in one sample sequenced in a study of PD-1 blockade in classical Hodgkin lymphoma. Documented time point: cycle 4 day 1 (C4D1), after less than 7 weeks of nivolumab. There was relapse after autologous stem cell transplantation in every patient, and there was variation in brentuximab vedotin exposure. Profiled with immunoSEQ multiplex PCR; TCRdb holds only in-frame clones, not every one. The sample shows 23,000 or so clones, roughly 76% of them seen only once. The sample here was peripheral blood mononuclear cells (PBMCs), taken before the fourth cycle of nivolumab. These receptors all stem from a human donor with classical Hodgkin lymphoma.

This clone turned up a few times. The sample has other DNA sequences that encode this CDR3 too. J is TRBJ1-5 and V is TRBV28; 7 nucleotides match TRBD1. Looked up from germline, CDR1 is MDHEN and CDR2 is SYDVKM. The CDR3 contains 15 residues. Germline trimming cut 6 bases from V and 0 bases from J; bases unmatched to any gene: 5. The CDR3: CASRPGQTSNQPQHF. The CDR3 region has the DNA TGTGCCAGCAGGCCGGGACAGACTAGCAATCAGCCCCAGCATTTT.

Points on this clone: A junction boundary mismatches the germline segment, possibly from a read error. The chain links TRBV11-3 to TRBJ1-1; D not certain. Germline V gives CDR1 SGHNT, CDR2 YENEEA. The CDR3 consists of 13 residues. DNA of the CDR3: TGTGCCAGCAGTTTAGCCCCGAACACTGAAGCTTTCTTT. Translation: CASSLAPNTEAFF.

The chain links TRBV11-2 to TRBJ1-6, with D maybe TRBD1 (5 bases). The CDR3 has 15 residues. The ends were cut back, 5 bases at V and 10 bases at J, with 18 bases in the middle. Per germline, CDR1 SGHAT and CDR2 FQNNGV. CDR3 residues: CASSPQGGSASPLHF. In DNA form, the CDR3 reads TGTGCCAGCAGCCCCCAGGGAGGGTCGGCCTCACCCCTCCACTTT.

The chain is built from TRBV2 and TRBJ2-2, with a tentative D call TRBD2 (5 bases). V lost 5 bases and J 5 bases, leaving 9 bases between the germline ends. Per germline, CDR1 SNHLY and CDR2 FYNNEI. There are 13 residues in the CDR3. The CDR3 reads CASSKTGTGELFF. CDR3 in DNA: TGTGCCAGCAGTAAGACGGGGACCGGGGAGCTGTTTTTT.

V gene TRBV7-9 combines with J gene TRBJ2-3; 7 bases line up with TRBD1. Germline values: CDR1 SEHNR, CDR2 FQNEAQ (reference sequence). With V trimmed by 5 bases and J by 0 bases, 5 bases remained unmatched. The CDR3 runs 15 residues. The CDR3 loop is CASSKRQGSTDTQYF. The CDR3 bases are TGTGCCAGCAGCAAACGACAGGGTAGCACAGATACGCAGTATTTT.

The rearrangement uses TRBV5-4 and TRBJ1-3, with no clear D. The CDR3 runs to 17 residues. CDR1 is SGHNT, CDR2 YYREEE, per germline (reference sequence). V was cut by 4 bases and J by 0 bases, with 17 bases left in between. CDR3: CASSNGRPSPSGNTIYF. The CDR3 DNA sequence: TGTGCCAGCAGCAATGGACGGCCTTCCCCCTCTGGAAACACCATATATTTT.

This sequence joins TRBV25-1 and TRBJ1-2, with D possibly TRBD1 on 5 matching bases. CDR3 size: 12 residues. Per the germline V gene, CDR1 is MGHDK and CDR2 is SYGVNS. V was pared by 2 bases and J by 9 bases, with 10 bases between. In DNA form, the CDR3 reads TGTGCCAGCAGTGAACCCACAGGTAGCTACACCTTC. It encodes CASSEPTGSYTF.

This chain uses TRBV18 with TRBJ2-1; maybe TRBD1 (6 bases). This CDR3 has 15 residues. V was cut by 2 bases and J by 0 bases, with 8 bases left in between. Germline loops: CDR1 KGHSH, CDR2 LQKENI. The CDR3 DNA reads TGTGCCAGCTCACCAACAGGGAGCTCCTACAATGAGCAGTTCTTC. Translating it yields CASSPTGSSYNEQFF.

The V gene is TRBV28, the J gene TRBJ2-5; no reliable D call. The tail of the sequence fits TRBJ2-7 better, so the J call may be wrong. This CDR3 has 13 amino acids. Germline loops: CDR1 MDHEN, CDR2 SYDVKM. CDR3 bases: TGTGCCAGCAGTTTGACCCCGCAGTACGAGCAGTACTTC. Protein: CASSLTPQYEQYF.

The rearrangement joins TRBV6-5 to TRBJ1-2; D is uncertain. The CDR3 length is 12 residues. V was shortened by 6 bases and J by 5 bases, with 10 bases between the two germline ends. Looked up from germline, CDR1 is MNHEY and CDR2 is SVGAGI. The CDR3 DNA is TGTGCCAGCAGCGATACAGCATATGGCTACACCTTC. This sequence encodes CASSDTAYGYTF.

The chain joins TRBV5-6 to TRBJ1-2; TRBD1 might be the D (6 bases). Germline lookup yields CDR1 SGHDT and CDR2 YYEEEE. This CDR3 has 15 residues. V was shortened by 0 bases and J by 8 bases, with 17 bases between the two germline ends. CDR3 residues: CASSLDTGRRWGYTF. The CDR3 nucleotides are TGTGCCAGCAGCTTGGACACAGGGAGGAGATGGGGCTACACCTTC.

The CDR3 DNA reads TGCGCCAGCAGCCGCATGACCAGCGACACCGGGGAGCTGTTTTTT. Translating gives CASSRMTSDTGELFF. V usage is TRBV5-1 and J usage is TRBJ2-2; D gene uncertain. The germline CDR1 and CDR2 sequences are SGHRS and YFSETQ. V was pared by 4 bases and J by 3 bases, with 13 bases between. This CDR3 comprises 15 residues.

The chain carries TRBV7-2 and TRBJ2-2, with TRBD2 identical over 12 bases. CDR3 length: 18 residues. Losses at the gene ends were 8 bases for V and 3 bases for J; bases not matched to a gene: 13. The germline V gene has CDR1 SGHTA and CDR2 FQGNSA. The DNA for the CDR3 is TGTGCCAGCCCCTCGCCCCTAGCGGGGGGGCTCCACACCGGGGAGCTGTTTTTT. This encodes CASPSPLAGGLHTGELFF.

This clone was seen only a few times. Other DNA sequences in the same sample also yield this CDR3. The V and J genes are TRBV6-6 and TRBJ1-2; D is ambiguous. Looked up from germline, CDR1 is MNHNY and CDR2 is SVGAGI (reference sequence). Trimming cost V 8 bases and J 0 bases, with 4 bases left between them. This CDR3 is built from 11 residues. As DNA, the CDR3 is TGTGCCAGCGGTGCTAACTATGGCTACACCTTC. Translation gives CASGANYGYTF.